This record concerns one T cell receptor (beta chain) sequence. 13 Jbeta primers and 60 Vbeta primers were used for the PCR. TCRdb's copy holds only in-frame clones and misses some; the assay was immunoSEQ multiplex PCR. The table lists under 250,000 clones, roughly 80% of them singletons. Germline values: CDR1 MNHEY, CDR2 SVGAGI. This CDR3 spans 13 amino acids. This entry belongs to a study of cytomegalovirus exposure and HLA in healthy donors. Sequences were obtained from PBMCs. This chain connects TRBV6-5 to TRBJ2-5, with 8 positions matching TRBD1. The J call may be incorrect, as the DNA end agrees better with TRBJ2-7. This sequence was found in a male donor in good health and CMV-seronegative. The CDR3 sequence is CATRGTGPDEQYF. The CDR3 nucleotides read TGTGCCACTAGGGGGACAGGTCCCGACGAGCAGTACTTC.